Following are 29 T cell receptor beta chains from one sample sequenced in a study of metastatic and nonmetastatic thyroid tumors (dated by TCRdb to between 2020 and 2021). Before undergoing thyroid surgery, none of the patients had been given any kind of treatment. The library was produced with PCR. These reads were obtained on an Illumina HiSeq 4000. Clones were called with MiXCR by TCRdb after fastp trimmed the public reads at Q25, and only in-frame beta chains were retained. The table for this sample lists 25,000 to 30,000 clones; roughly 24% of them were counted only once. The ten largest clones capture over 5% of the sample. The specimen sequenced was blood. These receptors were taken from a female donor with papillary thyroid cancer or a benign thyroid nodule (not recorded which). Some clones in this sample may be carry-over from other donors' samples.

This clone was counted at least ten times. The chain is built from TRBV12-3 or TRBV12-4 and TRBJ2-1; 10 positions agree with TRBD2. The CDR3 has 16 residues. V dropped 1 base and J dropped 6; count of bases not matched to a gene: 6. CDR3 amino acids: CASSLDLASGSNEQFF. In DNA form, the CDR3 reads TGTGCCAGCAGTTTAGACTTGGCTAGCGGGAGCAATGAGCAGTTCTTC.

Many counts were recorded for this clone. V is TRBV2 and J is TRBJ1-6; D ambiguous. CDR1 SNHLY and CDR2 FYNNEI come from the germline V gene. The V end was cut by 7 bases, the J end by 6 bases, with 13 bases between. The CDR3 length is 14 residues. DNA of the CDR3: TGTGCCAGCAAGCAGGCTCGGACTAATTCACCCCTCCACTTT. It specifies CASKQARTNSPLHF.

This clone appeared a few times. The V gene is TRBV28, the J gene TRBJ1-6; 7 positions agree with TRBD1. This CDR3 is built from 15 residues. Losses at the gene ends were 3 bases for V and 7 bases for J; bases not matched to a gene: 6. In germline, CDR1 is MDHEN, CDR2 SYDVKM. CDR3 nucleotides: TGTGCCAGCAGTTTGGCCGGGACAGTGAATTCACCCCTCCACTTT. This translates into CASSLAGTVNSPLHF. The full variable domain, rest sourced from reference TRBV28 and TRBJ1-6, is DVKVTQSSRYLVKRTGEKVFLECVQDMDHENMFWYRQDPGLGLRLIYFSYDVKMKEKGDIPEGYSVSREKKERFSLILESASTNQTSMYLCASSLAGTVNSPLHFGNGTRLTVT.

In this sample, this clone turned up many times. The chain carries TRBV6-1 and TRBJ1-5; D gene uncertain. Between the trimmed V and J ends, which lost 5 bases and 2 bases, there was a span of 7 bases. CDR3 length equals 13 residues. The V gene's germline CDR1 is MNHNS and CDR2 SASEGT. This chain's CDR3 is CASSLDGNQPQHF. CDR3 bases: TGTGCCAGCAGTCTCGACGGCAATCAGCCCCAGCATTTT.

The chain couples TRBV12-3 or TRBV12-4 to TRBJ1-5; D gene uncertain. The CDR3 has 14 amino acids. The V and J ends lost 4 bases and 6 bases respectively, with 13 bases between them. The CDR3 coding sequence is TGTGCCAGCAGTTACTCGACCCCTAGTCAGCCCCAGCATTTT. Amino acid sequence: CASSYSTPSQPQHF.

This clone is termed medium-sized. The chain employs TRBV19 and TRBJ1-5, with 7 bases matching TRBD1. The CDR3 runs to 15 residues. CDR1 and CDR2 from the germline V gene are LNHDA and SQIVND (reference sequence). V lost 6 bases, J lost 0 bases, and 5 bases stayed unmatched. The CDR3 coding sequence is TGTGCCAGTAGCGCGGGACAGCATAGCAATCAGCCCCAGCATTTT. This codes for CASSAGQHSNQPQHF.

This clone was seen repeatedly, ten times or more. At one boundary the junction diverges from the germline segment, which might be a read error. The rearrangement links TRBV4-2 to TRBJ1-1; 11 positions match TRBD1. In germline, CDR1 is LGHNA, CDR2 YNFKEQ. This CDR3 contains 16 residues. In nucleotides, the CDR3 is TGTGCCGGCAGCTTGAGTGGGACAGGGGGGGTTGCTGAAGCTTTCTTT. This gives the protein CAGSLSGTGGVAEAFF.

This sequence joins TRBV6-1 and TRBJ2-3; 8 bases map to TRBD2. The germline gives CDR1 MNHNS, CDR2 SASEGT. The CDR3 contains 13 residues. Germline trimming cut 10 bases from V and 0 bases from J; bases unmatched to any gene: 3. CDR3 bases: TGTGCCACGAGCGGGAGTAGCACAGATACGCAGTATTTT. This sequence encodes CATSGSSTDTQYF.

This clone occurred many times. The gene calls are TRBV5-1 and TRBJ2-2; D may be TRBD1 (6 bases). The germline gives CDR1 SGHRS, CDR2 YFSETQ. V was pared by 7 bases and J by 3 bases, with 13 bases between. The CDR3 has 14 residues. The CDR3 is CASLGPGDTGELFF. The CDR3 DNA follows: TGCGCCAGCTTAGGGCCAGGGGACACCGGGGAGCTGTTTTTT.

The chain is built from TRBV28 and TRBJ2-7, with 8 bases that match TRBD2. Germline V gives CDR1 MDHEN, CDR2 SYDVKM. This CDR3 is 16 amino acids long. The V gene end was trimmed by 2 bases and the J gene end by 1 base; junction bases not matched to a gene: 7. This chain's CDR3 is CASSLVGLAGSYEQYF. CDR3 sequence (DNA): TGTGCCAGCAGTTTAGTCGGTCTAGCGGGTTCCTACGAGCAGTACTTC.

The chain employs TRBV12-3 or TRBV12-4 and TRBJ2-6; D is possibly TRBD1 or TRBD2 (5 bases each). Trimming pared 6 bases from V and 7 bases from J, leaving 19 bases between. The CDR3 spans 16 residues. The CDR3 is CASSCQGPRGANVLTF. CDR3 DNA sequence: TGTGCCAGCAGCTGCCAGGGACCTCGGGGTGCCAACGTCCTGACTTTC.

This clone came up a few times. The junction departs from germline at one end; a sequencing error may be responsible. This sample also contains other DNA sequences that code for the same CDR3. This chain links TRBV6-1 with TRBJ1-5; 9 bases align to TRBD1. This CDR3 spans 16 amino acids. Germline V gene data show CDR1 as MNHNS and CDR2 as SASEGT. For the CDR3, the DNA is TGTGCCAGCAGGGAGGGACAGGGAAGAAGCAATCAGCCACAGCATTTT. This codes for CASREGQGRSNQPQHF.

Remarks on this clone: This may be a read error, as it is one base from a much larger clone. Other DNA sequences in the sample encode the same CDR3. V usage is TRBV20-1 and J usage is TRBJ2-1; TRBD2 matches at 10 bases. The CDR3 has 16 residues. Germline V gene data show CDR1 as DFQATT and CDR2 as SNEGSKA (reference sequence). CDR3 DNA: TGCAGTGCCAGAGATCGGAGCGGGAGGGCCTACAATGAGCAGTTCTTC. Its protein product is CSARDRSGRAYNEQFF.

Relative to its sample, this clone is medium-sized. J is TRBJ2-7 and V is TRBV5-1; TRBD1 agrees at 9 bases. Germline V gene sequence: CDR1 SGHRS, CDR2 YFSETQ. The junction had 7 bases not matched to a gene; V was cut back by 7 bases and J by 5 bases. The CDR3 length is 13 residues. The CDR3 loop is CASENRGLDEQYV. The CDR3 DNA follows: TGCGCCAGCGAAAACAGGGGGCTGGACGAGCAGTACGTC.

This chain links TRBV5-1 with TRBJ1-1, with a tentative D call TRBD1 (5 bases). V was shortened by 6 bases and J by 3 bases, with 18 bases between the two germline ends. The CDR3 runs to 15 residues. Germline loops: CDR1 SGHRS, CDR2 YFSETQ. The CDR3 coding sequence is TGCGCCAGCATCCTGACTCCGGGACCAGACACTGAAGCTTTCTTT. It encodes CASILTPGPDTEAFF.

This clone has just a few counts. This chain connects TRBV28 to TRBJ2-3, with 13 bases matching TRBD2. Germline V gene lookup returns CDR1 MDHEN and CDR2 SYDVKM. This CDR3 has 21 amino acids. The junction had 16 bases not matched to a gene; V was cut back by 3 bases and J by 1 base. CDR3 DNA sequence: TGTGCCAGCAGTTTCTTCAGACTAGCGGGAGGCCTGAGTCCCGGCACAGATACGCAGTATTTT. Its protein is CASSFFRLAGGLSPGTDTQYF.

This clone was picked up a small number of times. This chain uses TRBV19 with TRBJ2-7; no clear D. CDR1 and CDR2 from the germline V gene are LNHDA and SQIVND (reference sequence). CDR3 length: 13 amino acids. V was cut by 3 bases and J by 3 bases, with 9 bases left in between. CDR3 DNA sequence: TGTGCCAGTAGTATTGTGACACTCTACGAGCAGTACTTC. Translated: CASSIVTLYEQYF.

In this sample, this clone turned up a few times. The chain is built from TRBV6-2 or TRBV6-3 and TRBJ2-1; D remains ambiguous. The V gene lost 7 bases and the J gene lost 8 bases, with 15 bases spanning the gap. The CDR3 contains 13 residues. Germline V gives CDR1 MNHEY, CDR2 SVGEGT. CDR3 sequence (DNA): TGTGCCAGCACCCGGGCCGGTCGGTATGAGCAGTTCTTC. It is translated as CASTRAGRYEQFF.

As concerns this clone: One end of the junction varies from germline; a read error may be responsible. The chain links TRBV6-2 or TRBV6-3 to TRBJ2-7; 12 bases fit TRBD2. The CDR3 consists of 15 residues. The germline V gene encodes CDR1 MNHEY and CDR2 SVGEGT. The chain's CDR3 is CASTYSSGGDNEQYF. Written as DNA, the CDR3 is TGTGCCAGCACTTACTCTAGCGGGGGGGATAACGAGCAGTACTTC.

The chain recombines TRBV20-1 with TRBJ2-1; D unresolved. With 0 bases removed from V and 5 bases from J, the gap between germline ends came to 11 bases. Germline lookup yields CDR1 DFQATT and CDR2 SNEGSKA (reference sequence). The CDR3 totals 14 residues. CDR3 amino acids: CSARDPVSDNEQFF. CDR3 sequence (DNA): TGCAGTGCTAGAGATCCTGTCAGTGACAATGAGCAGTTCTTC.

Ten or more counts support this clone. This chain links TRBV7-9 with TRBJ2-3; D gene unclear. Germline CDR1 is SEHNR and CDR2 is FQNEAQ (reference sequence). Between the trimmed V and J ends, which lost 3 bases and 0 bases, there was a span of 4 bases. This CDR3 has 13 amino acids. CDR3 loop: CASSLGSTDTQYF. The CDR3 coding sequence is TGTGCCAGCAGCTTGGGAAGCACAGATACGCAGTATTTT.

This clone was counted only a few times. The rearrangement uses TRBV12-3 or TRBV12-4 and TRBJ1-5; maybe TRBD1 (6 bases). The J call may be wrong; the DNA end is better matched by TRBJ2-3. The CDR3 has 13 residues. CDR3 protein: CASSYREYQPQYF. CDR3 nucleotides: TGTGCCAGCAGTTACAGGGAGTATCAGCCCCAGTATTTT.

The chain recombines TRBV5-6 with TRBJ2-2; a possible D gene is TRBD2 (7 bases). Germline V gene lookup returns CDR1 SGHDT and CDR2 YYEEEE. Trimming shortened V by 4 bases and J by 2 bases, and 12 bases separated the two germline ends. This CDR3 has 15 residues. CDR3 protein: CASSEGGANTGELFF. The CDR3 DNA follows: TGTGCCAGCAGCGAGGGGGGGGCAAACACCGGGGAGCTGTTTTTT.

V gene TRBV28 combines with J gene TRBJ2-7; TRBD2 might be the D (6 bases). V dropped 2 bases and J dropped 2 bases, with 13 bases sitting between them. From germline, CDR1 is MDHEN and CDR2 SYDVKM. The CDR3 is 15 amino acids. CDR3 in amino acids: CASSLGLARTYEQYF. DNA of the CDR3: TGTGCCAGCAGTTTAGGGCTAGCGCGCACCTACGAGCAGTACTTC. The whole variable domain, filled in from reference TRBV28 and TRBJ2-7, reads DVKVTQSSRYLVKRTGEKVFLECVQDMDHENMFWYRQDPGLGLRLIYFSYDVKMKEKGDIPEGYSVSREKKERFSLILESASTNQTSMYLCASSLGLARTYEQYFGPGTRLTVT.

On this clone itself: This same CDR3 is encoded by further DNA sequences in the sample. The chain links TRBV2 to TRBJ1-4; TRBD1 matches at 7 bases. CDR1 is SNHLY and CDR2 is FYNNEI in the germline V gene. Trimming removed 6 bases from V and 11 bases from J; junction bases left unmatched: 15. The CDR3 extends over 15 amino acids. The CDR3 DNA reads as TGTGCCAGCAGGAGTACCGACAGGGCGTCCGAGAAACTGTTTTTT. This codes for CASRSTDRASEKLFF.

In DNA form, the CDR3 reads TGCAGTGCTAGAGATTTCCTAGCGGGAGTAGCCGGGGAGCTGTTTTTT. Its translation: CSARDFLAGVAGELFF. This chain links TRBV20-1 with TRBJ2-2; 10 bases line up with TRBD2. V gave up 0 bases and J gave up 6 bases; unmatched junction bases: 7. From germline, CDR1 is DFQATT and CDR2 SNEGSKA (reference sequence). This CDR3 comprises 16 residues.

This clone appeared a few times. The junction does not match germline at one end; this may be a read error. The chain combines TRBV12-3 or TRBV12-4 with TRBJ1-3; perhaps TRBD1 as D (5 bases). This CDR3 comprises 11 residues. In DNA, the CDR3 is TGTGCCATCAGCCTTAAGGTGCCAGAGGGGTTT. Amino acids: CAISLKVPEGF.

This clone was observed many times. The rearrangement joins TRBV5-1 to TRBJ2-2, with 7 nucleotides matching TRBD1. Per the germline V gene, CDR1 is SGHRS and CDR2 is YFSETQ. The CDR3 extends over 13 amino acids. The trim removed 8 bases at V and 7 bases at J, leaving 8 bases unmatched. CDR3 loop: CASTTGNVGELFF. CDR3 nucleotide sequence: TGCGCCAGTACGACAGGGAATGTCGGGGAGCTGTTTTTT.

This clone was counted ten times or more. The chain is built from TRBV5-1 and TRBJ2-3, with 7 nucleotides matching TRBD2. V gave up 1 base and J gave up 4 bases; unmatched junction bases: 6. CDR3 length equals 15 residues. Germline V gene data show CDR1 as SGHRS and CDR2 as YFSETQ. CDR3 amino acids: CASSLRPSGADTQYF. The CDR3 region has the DNA TGCGCCAGCAGCTTGAGACCCAGCGGGGCAGATACGCAGTATTTT.